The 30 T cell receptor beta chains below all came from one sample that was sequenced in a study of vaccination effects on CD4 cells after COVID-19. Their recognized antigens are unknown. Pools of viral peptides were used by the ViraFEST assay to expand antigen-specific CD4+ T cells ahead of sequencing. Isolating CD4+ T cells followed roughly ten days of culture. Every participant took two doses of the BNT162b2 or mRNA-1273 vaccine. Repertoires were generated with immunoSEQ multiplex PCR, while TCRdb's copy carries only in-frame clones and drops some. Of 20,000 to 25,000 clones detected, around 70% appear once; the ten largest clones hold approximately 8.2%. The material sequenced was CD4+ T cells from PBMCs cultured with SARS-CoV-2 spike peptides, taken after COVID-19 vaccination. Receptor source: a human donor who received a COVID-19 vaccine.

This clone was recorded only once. In DNA, the CDR3 is TGCGCCAGCAGCCAAGGGACTAGCAGAAGGGGGAATGAGCAGTTCTTC. Protein sequence: CASSQGTSRRGNEQFF. The chain has TRBV4-1 and TRBJ2-1; 8 bases map to TRBD2. Germline loops: CDR1 MGHRA, CDR2 YSYEKL. The CDR3 spans 16 residues. The V segment lost 1 base and the J segment 7 bases; nucleotides outside the gene matches: 9.

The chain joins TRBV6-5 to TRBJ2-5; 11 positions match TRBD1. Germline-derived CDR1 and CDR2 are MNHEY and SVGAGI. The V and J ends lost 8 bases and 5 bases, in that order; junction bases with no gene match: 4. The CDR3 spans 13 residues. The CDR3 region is CASGRDRGETQYF. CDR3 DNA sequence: TGTGCCAGCGGACGGGACAGGGGGGAGACCCAGTACTTC.

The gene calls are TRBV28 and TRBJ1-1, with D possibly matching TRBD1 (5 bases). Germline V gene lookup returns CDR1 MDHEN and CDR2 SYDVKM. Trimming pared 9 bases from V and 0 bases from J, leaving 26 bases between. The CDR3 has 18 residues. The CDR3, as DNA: TGTGCCAGTCACAGCTATACTCCGGGACTATTTGTGAACACTGAAGCTTTCTTT. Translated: CASHSYTPGLFVNTEAFF. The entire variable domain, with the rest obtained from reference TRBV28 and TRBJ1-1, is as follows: DVKVTQSSRYLVKRTGEKVFLECVQDMDHENMFWYRQDPGLGLRLIYFSYDVKMKEKGDIPEGYSVSREKKERFSLILESASTNQTSMYLCASHSYTPGLFVNTEAFFGQGTRLTVV.

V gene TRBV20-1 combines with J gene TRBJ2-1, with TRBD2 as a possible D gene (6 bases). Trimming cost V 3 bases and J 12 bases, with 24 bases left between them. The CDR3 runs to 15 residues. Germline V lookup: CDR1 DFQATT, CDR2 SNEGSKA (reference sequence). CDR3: CSASPGASDIAGQFF. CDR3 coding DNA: TGCAGTGCTAGTCCCGGGGCTAGCGATATCGCTGGGCAGTTCTTC.

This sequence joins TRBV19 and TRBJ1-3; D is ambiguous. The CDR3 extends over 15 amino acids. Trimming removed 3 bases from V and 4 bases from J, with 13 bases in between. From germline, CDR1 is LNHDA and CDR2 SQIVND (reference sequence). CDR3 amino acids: CASSMTTFSGNTIYF. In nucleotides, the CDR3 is TGTGCCAGTAGTATGACGACATTTTCAGGAAACACCATATATTTT.

In DNA form, the CDR3 reads TGTGCCAGCAGTTTATATTCCGCGGGAGCCAAAAATGAGCAGTTCTTC. As protein: CASSLYSAGAKNEQFF. The chain employs TRBV27 and TRBJ2-1; 7 bases fit TRBD2. Germline assignment: CDR1 MNHEY and CDR2 SMNVEV (reference sequence). The CDR3 is 16 residues long. V shed 1 base, J shed 7 bases, and the junction held 10 bases outside the gene matches.

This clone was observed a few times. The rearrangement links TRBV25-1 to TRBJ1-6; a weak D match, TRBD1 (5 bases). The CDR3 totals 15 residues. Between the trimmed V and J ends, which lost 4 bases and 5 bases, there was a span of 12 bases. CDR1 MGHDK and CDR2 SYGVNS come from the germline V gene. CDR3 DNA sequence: TGTGCCAGCAGTGTAGGGGACTTCAATAATTCACCCCTCCACTTT. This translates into CASSVGDFNNSPLHF.

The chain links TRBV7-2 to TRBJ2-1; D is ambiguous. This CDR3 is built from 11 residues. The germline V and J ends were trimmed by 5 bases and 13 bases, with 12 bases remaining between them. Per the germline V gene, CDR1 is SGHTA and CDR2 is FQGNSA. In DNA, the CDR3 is TGTGCCAGCAGCGCCGACTCATTCCAGTTCTTC. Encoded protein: CASSADSFQFF.

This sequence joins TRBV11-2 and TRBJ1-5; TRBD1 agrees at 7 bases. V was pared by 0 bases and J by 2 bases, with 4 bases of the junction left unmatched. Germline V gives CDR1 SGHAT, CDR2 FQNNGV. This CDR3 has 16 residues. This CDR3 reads CASSLEGGGGNQPQHF. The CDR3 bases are TGTGCCAGCAGCTTAGAAGGGGGCGGTGGCAATCAGCCCCAGCATTTT.

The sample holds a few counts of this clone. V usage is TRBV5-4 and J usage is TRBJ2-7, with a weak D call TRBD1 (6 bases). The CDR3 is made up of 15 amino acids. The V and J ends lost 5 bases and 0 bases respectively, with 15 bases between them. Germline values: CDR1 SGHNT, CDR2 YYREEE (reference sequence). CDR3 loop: CASRSRTAGSYEQYF. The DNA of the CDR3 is TGTGCCAGCAGAAGCAGGACAGCCGGCTCCTACGAGCAGTACTTC. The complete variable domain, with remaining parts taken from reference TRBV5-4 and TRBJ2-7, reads ETGVTQSPTHLIKTRGQQVTLRCSSQSGHNTVSWYQQALGQGPQFIFQYYREEENGRGNFPPRFSGLQFPNYSSELNVNALELDDSALYLCASRSRTAGSYEQYFGPGTRLTVT.

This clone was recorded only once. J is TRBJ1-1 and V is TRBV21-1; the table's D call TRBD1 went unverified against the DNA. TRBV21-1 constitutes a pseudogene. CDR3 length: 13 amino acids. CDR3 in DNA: TGTGCCAGCAGCACAGGGGGCTGCACTGAAGCTTTCTTT. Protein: CASSTGGCTEAFF.

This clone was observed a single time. The CDR3 DNA follows: TGCGCCAGCAGCCAAGAGGGTAGCGTCTTCGAAGATGAGCAGTTCTTC. Its translation: CASSQEGSVFEDEQFF. This rearrangement joins TRBV4-1 to TRBJ2-1, with D maybe TRBD2 (5 bases). CDR1 is MGHRA and CDR2 is YSYEKL in the germline V gene. V was clipped by 0 bases and J by 8 bases, with 17 bases between them. This CDR3 region has 16 residues.

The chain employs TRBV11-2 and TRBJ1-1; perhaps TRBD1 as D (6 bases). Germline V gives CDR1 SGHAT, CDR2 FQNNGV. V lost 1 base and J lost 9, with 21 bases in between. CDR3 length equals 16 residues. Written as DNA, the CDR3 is TGTGCCAGCAGCTTAGGGGTGGGCAGGGGTTTGAGGAAAGCTTTCTTT. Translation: CASSLGVGRGLRKAFF. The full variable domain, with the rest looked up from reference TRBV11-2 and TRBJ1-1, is EAGVAQSPRYKIIEKRQSVAFWCNPISGHATLYWYQQILGQGPKLLIQFQNNGVVDDSQLPKDRFSAERLKGVDSTLKIQPAKLEDSAVYLCASSLGVGRGLRKAFFGQGTRLTVV.

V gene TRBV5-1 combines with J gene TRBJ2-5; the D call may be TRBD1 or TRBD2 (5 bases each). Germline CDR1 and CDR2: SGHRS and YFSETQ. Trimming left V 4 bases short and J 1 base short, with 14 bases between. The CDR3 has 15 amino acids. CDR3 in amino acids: CASSLPAGTQETQYF. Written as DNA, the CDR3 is TGCGCCAGCAGCCTACCCGCCGGGACCCAAGAGACCCAGTACTTC.

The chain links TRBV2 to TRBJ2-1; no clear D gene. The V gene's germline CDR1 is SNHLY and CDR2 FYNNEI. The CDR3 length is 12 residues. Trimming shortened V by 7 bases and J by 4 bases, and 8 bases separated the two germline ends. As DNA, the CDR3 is TGTGCCAGCAAGGGCTCTTACAATGAGCAGTTCTTC. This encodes CASKGSYNEQFF.

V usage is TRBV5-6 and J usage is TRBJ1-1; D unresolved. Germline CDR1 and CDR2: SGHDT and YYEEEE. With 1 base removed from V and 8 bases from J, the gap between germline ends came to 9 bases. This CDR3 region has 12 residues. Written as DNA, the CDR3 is TGTGCCAGCAGCTTGAATTGGGCCGAAGCTTTCTTT. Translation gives CASSLNWAEAFF.

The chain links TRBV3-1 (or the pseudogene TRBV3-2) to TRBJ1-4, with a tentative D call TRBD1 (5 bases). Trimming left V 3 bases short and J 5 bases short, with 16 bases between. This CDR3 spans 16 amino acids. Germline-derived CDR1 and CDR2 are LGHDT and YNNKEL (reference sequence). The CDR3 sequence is CASSHGTPGANEKLFF. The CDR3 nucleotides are TGTGCCAGCAGCCACGGGACGCCTGGGGCCAATGAAAAACTGTTTTTT.

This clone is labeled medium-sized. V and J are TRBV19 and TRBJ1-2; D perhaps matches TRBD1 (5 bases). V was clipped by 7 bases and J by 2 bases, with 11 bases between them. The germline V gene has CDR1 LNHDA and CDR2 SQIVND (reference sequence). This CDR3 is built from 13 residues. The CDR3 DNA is TGTGCCAGTAACGGAGGACACAACTATGGCTACACCTTC. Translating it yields CASNGGHNYGYTF.

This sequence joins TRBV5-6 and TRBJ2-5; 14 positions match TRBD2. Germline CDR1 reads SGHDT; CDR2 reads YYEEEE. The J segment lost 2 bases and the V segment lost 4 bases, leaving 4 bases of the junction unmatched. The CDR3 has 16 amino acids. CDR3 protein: CASSPGTSGGQETQYF. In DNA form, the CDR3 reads TGTGCCAGCAGCCCCGGGACTAGCGGGGGACAAGAGACCCAGTACTTC.

The CDR3 bases are TGTGCCAGCAGCTTAGGCACTCGAGGTCAAGAGACCCAGTACTTC. Translated: CASSLGTRGQETQYF. The chain carries TRBV11-1 and TRBJ2-5, with D hard to call. The germline CDR1 and CDR2 sequences are SGHAT and FQDESV (reference sequence). V shed 1 base and J shed 2 bases, with 11 bases lying between them. The CDR3 extends over 15 amino acids.

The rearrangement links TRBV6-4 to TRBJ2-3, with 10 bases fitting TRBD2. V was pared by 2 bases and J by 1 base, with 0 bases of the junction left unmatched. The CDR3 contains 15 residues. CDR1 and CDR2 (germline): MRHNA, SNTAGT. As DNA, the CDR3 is TGTGCCAGCAGTGACCTAGCGGGAGGCACAGATACGCAGTATTTT. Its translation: CASSDLAGGTDTQYF.

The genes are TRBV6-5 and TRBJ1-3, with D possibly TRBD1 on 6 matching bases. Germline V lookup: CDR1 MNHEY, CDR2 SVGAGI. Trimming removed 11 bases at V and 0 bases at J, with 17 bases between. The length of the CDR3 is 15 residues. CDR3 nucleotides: TGTGCCGTCCAGACAGGCCCAGCCTCTGGAAACACCATATATTTT. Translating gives CAVQTGPASGNTIYF.

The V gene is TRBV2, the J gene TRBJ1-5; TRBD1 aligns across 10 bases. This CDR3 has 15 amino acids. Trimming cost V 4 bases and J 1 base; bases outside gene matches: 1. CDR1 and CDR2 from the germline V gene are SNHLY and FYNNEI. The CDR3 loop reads CASSGQGASNQPQHF. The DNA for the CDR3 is TGTGCCAGCAGTGGACAGGGGGCAAGCAATCAGCCCCAGCATTTT.

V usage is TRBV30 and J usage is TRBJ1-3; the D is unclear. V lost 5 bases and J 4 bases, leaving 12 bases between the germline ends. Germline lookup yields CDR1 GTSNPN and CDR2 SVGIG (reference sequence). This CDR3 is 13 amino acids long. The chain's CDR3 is CAWGEAWGNTIYF. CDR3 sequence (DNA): TGTGCCTGGGGGGAGGCCTGGGGAAACACCATATATTTT.

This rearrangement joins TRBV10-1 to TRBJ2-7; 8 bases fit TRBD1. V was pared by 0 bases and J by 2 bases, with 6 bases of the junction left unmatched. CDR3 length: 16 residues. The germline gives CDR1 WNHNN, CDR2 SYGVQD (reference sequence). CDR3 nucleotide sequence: TGCGCCAGCAGTGAGTCCTGGACAGGGCCCCCCTACGAGCAGTACTTC. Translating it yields CASSESWTGPPYEQYF.

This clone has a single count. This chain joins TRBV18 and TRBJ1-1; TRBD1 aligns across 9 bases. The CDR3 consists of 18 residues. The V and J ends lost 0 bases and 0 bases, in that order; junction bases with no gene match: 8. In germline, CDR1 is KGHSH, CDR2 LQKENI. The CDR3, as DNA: TGTGCCAGCTCACCACCGAACAGGGGGCAGGGTATGAACACTGAAGCTTTCTTT. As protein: CASSPPNRGQGMNTEAFF.

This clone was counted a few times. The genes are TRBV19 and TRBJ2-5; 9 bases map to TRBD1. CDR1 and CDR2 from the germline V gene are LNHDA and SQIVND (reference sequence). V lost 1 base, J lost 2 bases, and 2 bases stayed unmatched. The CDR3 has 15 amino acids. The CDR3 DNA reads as TGTGCCAGTAGTATAGTCGGGACAGGGCAAGAGACCCAGTACTTC. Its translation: CASSIVGTGQETQYF.

The CDR3 loop reads CASRGGVSSYEQYF. The CDR3 region has the DNA TGCGCCAGCCGAGGCGGGGTGAGCTCCTACGAGCAGTACTTC. The V and J genes are TRBV5-1 and TRBJ2-7; possible D gene TRBD2, 6 bases. This CDR3 contains 14 residues. Germline loops: CDR1 SGHRS, CDR2 YFSETQ. V lost 7 bases to trimming and J lost 0 bases, with 14 bases between them.

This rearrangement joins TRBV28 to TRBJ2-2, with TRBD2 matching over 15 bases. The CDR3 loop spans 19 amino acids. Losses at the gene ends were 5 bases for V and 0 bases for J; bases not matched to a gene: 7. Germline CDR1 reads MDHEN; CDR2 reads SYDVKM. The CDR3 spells CASSKIGLAGGTNTGELFF. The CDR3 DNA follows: TGTGCCAGCAGTAAGATCGGACTAGCGGGAGGGACGAACACCGGGGAGCTGTTTTTT. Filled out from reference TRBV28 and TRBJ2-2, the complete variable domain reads DVKVTQSSRYLVKRTGEKVFLECVQDMDHENMFWYRQDPGLGLRLIYFSYDVKMKEKGDIPEGYSVSREKKERFSLILESASTNQTSMYLCASSKIGLAGGTNTGELFFGEGSRLTVL.

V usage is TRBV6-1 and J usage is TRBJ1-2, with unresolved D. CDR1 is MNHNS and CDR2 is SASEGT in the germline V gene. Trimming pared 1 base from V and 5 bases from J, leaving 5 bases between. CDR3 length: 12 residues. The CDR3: CASSEGKYGYTF. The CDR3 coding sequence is TGTGCCAGCAGTGAAGGGAAATATGGCTACACCTTC.